The 19 T cell receptor beta chains reported below all come from one sample, sequenced in a study of regulatory T cells in long-lasting Graves disease. Time point noted: persistent/refractory GD, antithyroid drugs over 5 years with positive TRAb. PBMC-derived RNA was used for the TCR library. HTBI primers from iRepertoire and Arm-PCR of CDR3 regions yielded the TCR beta libraries. TCRdb reprocessed the multiplex PCR reads via MiXCR and lists one record per CDR3 protein. Of 700,000 or so distinct CDR3 sequences in the sample, 30% were seen once. The material sequenced was peripheral blood mononuclear cells (PBMCs), taken when the disease was refractory, from a patient treated with antithyroid drugs. The origin of the receptors is a female donor with Graves disease.

This clonotype was observed a handful of times. CDR3 in amino acids: CASTPMTGSTEAFF. Here the CDR3 DNA reads TGTGCCAGCACCCCAATGACAGGGAGTACTGAAGCTTTCTTT. The rearrangement uses TRBV11-2 and TRBJ1-1; 7 nucleotides align to TRBD1. Germline V CDR1 and CDR2: SGHAT, FQNNGV. V was clipped by 7 bases and J by 5 bases; unmatched bases: 10. CDR3 length: 14 residues.

The gene calls are TRBV19 and TRBJ1-1; D is undetermined. CDR3 length: 15 residues. V was cut by 3 bases and J by 0 bases, with 11 bases left in between. Germline loops: CDR1 LNHDA, CDR2 SQIVND (reference sequence). CDR3 sequence (DNA): TGTGCCAGTAGTATTAGGTACCCCATGAACACTGAAGCTTTCTTT. Encoded protein: CASSIRYPMNTEAFF.

The table lists this clonotype with a few counts. This chain links TRBV27 with TRBJ2-5; 13 bases align to TRBD2. With V trimmed by 6 bases and J by 5 bases, 6 bases remained unmatched. Looked up from germline, CDR1 is MNHEY and CDR2 is SMNVEV (reference sequence). This CDR3 contains 15 residues. Written as DNA, the CDR3 is TGTGCCAGCAGCCGGACTAGCGGGAGTGCGGAGACCCAGTACTTC. It encodes CASSRTSGSAETQYF.

This clonotype was picked up one time. This sequence may be a read error, since a much larger clone differs from it by one base. The chain uses TRBV3-1 and TRBJ2-7, with 7 bases aligning to TRBD1. Germline lookup yields CDR1 LGHDT and CDR2 YNNKEL (reference sequence). Trimming at V came to 2 bases and at J to 5 bases, leaving 3 bases not matched to a gene. The CDR3 spans 13 residues. DNA for the CDR3: TGTGCCAGCAGCCAAATACAGGGGAACGAGCAGTACTTC. It translates to CASSQIQGNEQYF.

The chain recombines TRBV28 with TRBJ1-4, with 7 bases fitting TRBD1. The germline CDR1 and CDR2 sequences are MDHEN and SYDVKM. V was pared by 10 bases and J by 5 bases, with 10 bases of the junction left unmatched. The CDR3 is 14 residues long. In nucleotides, the CDR3 is TGTGCCACCGTTGAAGGGGGCCCCAATGAAAAACTGTTTTTT. It is translated as CATVEGGPNEKLFF.

This clonotype occurred a few times. The genes are TRBV10-3 and TRBJ1-1; D is possibly TRBD1 (5 bases). Per the germline V gene, CDR1 is ENHRY and CDR2 is SYGVKD. This CDR3 comprises 14 residues. V was clipped by 6 bases and J by 2 bases, with 13 bases between them. CDR3: CAIRSGGGNTEAFF. The CDR3 DNA reads as TGTGCCATCAGGTCCGGGGGAGGAAACACTGAAGCTTTCTTT.

This clonotype was recorded only once. The rearrangement links TRBV10-3 to TRBJ2-5, with D possibly matching TRBD2 (6 bases). The V end lost 4 bases, the J end lost 5 bases, and 17 bases lay between the germline ends. Germline V gene lookup returns CDR1 ENHRY and CDR2 SYGVKD. CDR3 length: 15 amino acids. CDR3 protein: CAISATRDLRETQYF. Written as DNA, the CDR3 is TGTGCCATCAGTGCGACTAGGGACCTTAGGGAGACCCAGTACTTC.

This clonotype occurred a few times. This chain connects TRBV6-1 to TRBJ1-6; maybe TRBD1 (6 bases). In germline, CDR1 is MNHNS, CDR2 SASEGT. The CDR3 is 15 residues long. Trimming removed 7 bases at V and 5 bases at J, with 15 bases between. The CDR3 loop reads CASTNQGHNNSPLHF. In nucleotides, the CDR3 is TGTGCCAGCACCAACCAGGGGCACAATAATTCACCCCTCCACTTT.

J is TRBJ1-6 and V is TRBV11-2; D is perhaps TRBD1 (5 bases). V shed 1 base and J shed 7 bases, with 20 bases lying between them. The germline V gene has CDR1 SGHAT and CDR2 FQNNGV. The CDR3 spans 18 residues. The CDR3 loop reads CASSLVGLHLGTNSPLHF. In DNA form, the CDR3 reads TGTGCCAGCAGCTTAGTAGGATTACACCTGGGGACGAATTCACCCCTCCACTTT. The whole variable domain, filled in from reference TRBV11-2 and TRBJ1-6, reads EAGVAQSPRYKIIEKRQSVAFWCNPISGHATLYWYQQILGQGPKLLIQFQNNGVVDDSQLPKDRFSAERLKGVDSTLKIQPAKLEDSAVYLCASSLVGLHLGTNSPLHFGNGTRLTVT.

A note on this clonotype: A much larger clonotype is one base distant, so this may be a read error. The gene calls are TRBV6-1 and TRBJ1-1; D remains ambiguous. Germline V gene sequence: CDR1 MNHNS, CDR2 SASEGT. CDR3 size: 15 residues. CDR3 loop: CASSDFPHMNTEASF. The CDR3 region has the DNA TGTGCCAGCAGTGATTTCCCCCACATGAACACTGAAGCTTCCTTT.

The CDR3: CASSLGRGGRIRAFF. CDR3 sequence (DNA): TGTGCCAGCAGTTTAGGGAGGGGGGGGAGGATTAGGGCTTTCTTT. The chain is built from TRBV28 and TRBJ1-1; tentatively, D is TRBD1 (6 bases). Germline V gene lookup returns CDR1 MDHEN and CDR2 SYDVKM. This CDR3 region has 15 residues. The V end was cut by 2 bases, the J end by 11 bases, with 21 bases between.

J is TRBJ2-7 and V is TRBV7-6; D gene unclear. This CDR3 has 15 residues. Germline lookup yields CDR1 SGHVS and CDR2 FNYEAQ. The germline V and J ends were trimmed by 5 bases and 4 bases, with 18 bases remaining between them. CDR3 in amino acids: CASSPRPVGMYEQYF. CDR3 DNA: TGTGCCAGCAGCCCTAGACCCGTGGGGATGTACGAGCAGTACTTC.

The chain couples TRBV7-9 to TRBJ1-4, with D tentatively TRBD1 (6 bases). From germline, CDR1 is SEHNR and CDR2 FQNEAQ (reference sequence). V lost 0 bases and J 8 bases, leaving 10 bases between the germline ends. CDR3 length equals 14 residues. For the CDR3, the DNA is TGTGCCAGCAGCTTAGCGCCAGGGGACGAAAAACTGTTTTTT. This gives the protein CASSLAPGDEKLFF. Full variable domain (missing parts from reference TRBV7-9 and TRBJ1-4): DTGVSQNPRHKITKRGQNVTFRCDPISEHNRLYWYRQTLGQGPEFLTYFQNEAQLEKSRLLSDRFSAERPKGSFSTLEIQRTEQGDSAMYLCASSLAPGDEKLFFGSGTQLSVL.

This clonotype was seen ten or more times. This chain uses TRBV2 with TRBJ2-6; D ambiguous. CDR1 and CDR2 (germline): SNHLY, FYNNEI. V was shortened by 5 bases and J by 0 bases, with 11 bases between the two germline ends. The length of the CDR3 is 16 residues. The CDR3 protein is CASSPGPGSGANVLTF. Here the CDR3 DNA reads TGTGCCAGCAGTCCCGGACCGGGCTCTGGGGCCAACGTCCTGACTTTC.

The gene calls are TRBV10-3 and TRBJ1-5, with 11 bases matching TRBD1. The CDR3 length is 16 residues. V lost 3 bases to trimming and J lost 10 bases; unmatched junction nucleotides: 11. CDR1 is ENHRY, CDR2 SYGVKD, per germline. In nucleotides, the CDR3 is TGTGCCATCAGTGAAGGGCCGGGACAGGGGGAAAGACCCCAGCATTTT. Protein product: CAISEGPGQGERPQHF.

This clonotype was detected a few times. The V gene is TRBV2, the J gene TRBJ1-1, with TRBD1 matching 8 bases. V shed 5 bases and J 7 bases; nucleotides not matched to a gene: 9. This CDR3 region has 14 residues. The germline V gene has CDR1 SNHLY and CDR2 FYNNEI. DNA for the CDR3: TGTGCCAGCAGTCGAGTCCCGGGACAGGTTGAAGCTTTCTTT. It yields the protein CASSRVPGQVEAFF.

The chain is built from TRBV19 and TRBJ1-1; a weak D match, TRBD1 (5 bases). This CDR3 region has 14 residues. Germline V CDR1 and CDR2: LNHDA, SQIVND (reference sequence). V was clipped by 3 bases and J by 1 base, with 9 bases between them. Here the CDR3 DNA reads TGTGCCAGTAGTATGCAGGGCCGGAACACTGAAGCTTTCTTT. This codes for CASSMQGRNTEAFF.

This clonotype was detected a few times. The rearrangement links TRBV11-2 to TRBJ2-7, with TRBD2 as a possible D gene (5 bases). The V gene lost 4 bases and the J gene lost 3 bases, with 13 bases spanning the gap. Germline values: CDR1 SGHAT, CDR2 FQNNGV. The CDR3 extends over 14 amino acids. The CDR3 DNA follows: TGTGCCAGCAGCTCAGGACTGAATCGCTACGAGCAGTACTTC. Translating gives CASSSGLNRYEQYF. Full variable domain (remainder filled in from reference TRBV11-2 and TRBJ2-7): EAGVAQSPRYKIIEKRQSVAFWCNPISGHATLYWYQQILGQGPKLLIQFQNNGVVDDSQLPKDRFSAERLKGVDSTLKIQPAKLEDSAVYLCASSSGLNRYEQYFGPGTRLTVT.

This sequence joins TRBV6-1 and TRBJ2-3; D perhaps matches TRBD2 (6 bases). Trimming shortened V by 0 bases and J by 0 bases, and 7 bases separated the two germline ends. The germline V gene has CDR1 MNHNS and CDR2 SASEGT. CDR3 length: 15 amino acids. The CDR3 loop reads CASSEAAGSTDTQYF. CDR3 DNA: TGTGCCAGCAGTGAAGCTGCGGGGAGCACAGATACGCAGTATTTT.